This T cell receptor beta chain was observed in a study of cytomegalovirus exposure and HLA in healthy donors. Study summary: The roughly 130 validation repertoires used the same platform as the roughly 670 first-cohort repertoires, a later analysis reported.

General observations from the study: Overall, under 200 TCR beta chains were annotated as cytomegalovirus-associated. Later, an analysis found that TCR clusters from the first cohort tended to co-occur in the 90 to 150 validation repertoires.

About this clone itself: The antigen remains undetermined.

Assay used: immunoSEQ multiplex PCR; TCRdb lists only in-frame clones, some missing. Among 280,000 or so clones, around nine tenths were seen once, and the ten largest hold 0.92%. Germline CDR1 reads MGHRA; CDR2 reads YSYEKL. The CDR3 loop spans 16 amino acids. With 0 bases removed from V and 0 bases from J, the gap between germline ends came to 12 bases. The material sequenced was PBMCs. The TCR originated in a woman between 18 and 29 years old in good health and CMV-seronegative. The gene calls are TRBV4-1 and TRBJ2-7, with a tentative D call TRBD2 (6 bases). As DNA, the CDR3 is TGCGCCAGCAGCCAAGATGGAGGGGAAGGCTCCTACGAGCAGTACTTC. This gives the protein CASSQDGGEGSYEQYF.